This T cell receptor (beta chain) was obtained from a study of beta chain features in type 1 diabetes (dated by TCRdb to 2016 to 2018). Study-wide context: No differences in mean age, gender distribution, total cell number or subset yield were found between patients and healthy donors. A total of roughly 100 million sorted cells were examined across all samples, and the number of cells per subset was strongly correlated with RNA yield. In the study, recently diagnosed type 1 diabetes patients and matched healthy donors were compared on the TCRB repertoires of their sorted circulating CD4+ T cell subsets. Whereas all 30 or so donors provided naive and central memory subsets, regulatory and stem cell-like memory subsets were isolated from just 8 patients and about 8 healthy donors.

Each donor gave one peripheral blood draw, averaging roughly 120 mL, which was collected into heparinised tubes. A BD FACSAria II was used to sort naive, central memory, regulatory and stem cell-like memory CD4+ T cells with a panel that included CD45RO, CCR7, CD25, CD127, CD95 and CD27. Purity was above 98% for every sorted population. PBMCs were isolated immediately by Lymphoprep density gradient centrifugation and stained directly without culture. So that batch effects would be minimized, each experiment stained and sorted samples in pairs, pairing one healthy donor with one patient. The CDR3 measures 11 amino acids from cysteine to phenylalanine. Kept here is only the CDR3 DNA, which spans 33 bases and is read in frame from base 1. A distance of 6 bases separates the germline ends of V and J, which lose 6 bases and 7 bases respectively. The germline V gene specifies ENHRY as CDR1 and SYGVKD as CDR2.

Comment on this clone: Its antigen target is currently unknown. Base qualities were left out, and no much larger clone turns up one base away.

The entire amount of isolated RNA was reverse transcribed using the High Capacity cDNA Reverse Transcription Kit, so the sequenced TCRB transcripts were expressed ones. Naive, central memory and regulatory T cell samples underwent deep immunoSEQ sequencing, averaging about 3.57 million total reads per sample. Sorted cells were lysed in RLT buffer and RNA was extracted with DNase-treated RNeasy Micro or Mini kits, depending on cell number. Each cell subset was processed on its own to prevent cross-contamination, while patient and healthy donor samples were processed together. The immunoSEQ multiplex PCR was used to amplify TCRB sequences from cDNA, generating 87-bp fragments that spanned the CDR3 region. Sequencing of the amplicons was performed on the Illumina HiSeq platform. In the paper's pipeline: Synthetic template baselines were used to correct PCR bias computationally, reads within Hamming distance 2 were collapsed together, and singletons that could not be merged were discarded. By aligning reads against IMGT, V, D and J genes, CDR3 length, and insertions or deletions at six rearrangement sites were assigned. Clonotype counts were normalized to sorted cell number within each subset before computing true diversity and Gini coefficients with the tcR R package. The overlap coefficient, calculated on TCRB nucleotide sequences, was used to quantify repertoire sharing. Out-of-frame TCRB sequences from naive cells were analyzed to stand in for the pre-selection repertoire. The clones in this table, taken by TCRdb from immuneACCESS, are in-frame only. Not every clone is retained; where verified, under half of the shortfall comes from an unresolved V gene, and the cause of the rest is unknown. D and trimming were read from the DNA, whereas the V and J calls and clone size are those reported in that table. The sample table shows 350,000 to 450,000 clones, and over 11% are seen once. Under 0.04% of the sample is taken by the ten largest.

Study-wide conclusions, independent of this receptor: PCR may preferentially amplify shorter templates, but because patient and control samples were amplified and corrected together, any resulting skew would affect both groups equally. In all four CD4+ subsets, TCRB CDR3 length was moderately but significantly shorter in type 1 diabetes patients. Because cDNA was sequenced instead of genomic DNA, highly expressing activated cells could be over-represented, though the groups showed no difference in activation or CD3 levels. Only small numbers of individuals were included in the HLA sub-analyses, which left unresolved whether HLA type had any influence on TCRB rearrangement. At VDJ recombination sites, type 1 diabetes patients had fewer insertions and more deleted nucleotides, which implies abnormalities in thymic rearrangement. Naive, central memory and regulatory TCRB repertoires appeared to be more alike among patients than among healthy donors.

The origin of this receptor is a man younger than 45 in good health. The sequencing input was naive CD4+ T cells from blood. Taken with the paper, the label for cell subset or site translates to: true naive CD4+ T cells. This chain is built from TRBV10-3 and TRBJ2-2; the D gene remains uncertain. The DNA reads TGTGCCATCAGGAATAGCGGGGAGCTGTTTTTT. It is translated as CAIRNSGELFF.